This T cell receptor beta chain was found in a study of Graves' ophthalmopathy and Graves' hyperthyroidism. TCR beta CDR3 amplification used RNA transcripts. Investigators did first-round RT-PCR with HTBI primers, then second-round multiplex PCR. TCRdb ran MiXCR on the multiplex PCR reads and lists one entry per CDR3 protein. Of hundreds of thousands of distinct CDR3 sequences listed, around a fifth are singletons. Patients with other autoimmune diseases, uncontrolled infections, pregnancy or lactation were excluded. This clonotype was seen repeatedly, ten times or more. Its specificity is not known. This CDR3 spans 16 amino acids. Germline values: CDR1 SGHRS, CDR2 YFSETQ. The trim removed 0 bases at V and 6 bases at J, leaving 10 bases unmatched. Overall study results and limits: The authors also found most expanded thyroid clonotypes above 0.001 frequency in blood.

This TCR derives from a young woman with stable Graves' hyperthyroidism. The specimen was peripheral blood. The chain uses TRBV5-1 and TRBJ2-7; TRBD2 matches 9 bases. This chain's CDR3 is CASSLDLAGKSPEQYF. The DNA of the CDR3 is TGCGCCAGCAGCTTGGATCTAGCGGGAAAGTCGCCCGAGCAGTACTTC.